This is a list of T cell receptor beta chains from one sample in a study of T cell changes during pregnancy in multiple sclerosis. This table comes from immunoSEQ multiplex PCR, and its TCRdb copy is limited to in-frame clones, with some not included. The sample lists under 70,000 clones, about nine tenths occurring once. Material: CD4+ T cells from peripheral blood mononuclear cells, obtained in the first trimester of pregnancy. The receptors here all came from a female donor with multiple sclerosis, enrolled in a pregnancy study. Both conserved end residues are part of each CDR3. The order of the fields is V gene, J gene, CDR3 protein.

V: TRBV30
J: TRBJ2-1
CDR3: CAGTSLHNEQFF

V: TRBV21-1
J: TRBJ1-2
CDR3: CASSKKGFYGYTF

V: TRBV6-6
J: TRBJ2-7
CDR3: CASSPRDRGIYEQYF

V: TRBV30
J: TRBJ1-1
CDR3: CAWSNPRQVNTEAFF

V: TRBV15
J: TRBJ2-7
CDR3: CATSAGTLHVYEQYF

V: TRBV7-8
J: TRBJ2-7
CDR3: CASLTHQEGNEQYF

V: TRBV7-9
J: TRBJ2-3
CDR3: CASSLKGDTQYF

V: TRBV25-1
J: TRBJ2-3
CDR3: CASAHTGTDTQYF

V: TRBV5-4
J: TRBJ2-1
CDR3: CASSLVGTGYNEQFF

V: TRBV28
J: TRBJ1-2
CDR3: CASRSDRLYGYTF

V: TRBV30
J: TRBJ1-2
CDR3: CAWAPGQNYGYTF

V: TRBV7-2
J: TRBJ1-3
CDR3: CASSATGGTGGNTIYF

V: TRBV30
J: TRBJ2-5
CDR3: CAWNGGRGETQYF

V: TRBV7-6
J: TRBJ1-1
CDR3: CASSLVTGVRGAAWNTEAFF

V: TRBV7-2
J: TRBJ2-1
CDR3: CASSREWAYNEQFF

V: TRBV7-8
J: TRBJ1-1
CDR3: CASSLITGLNTEAFF

V: TRBV18
J: TRBJ1-6
CDR3: CASSPYVGQGLNSPLHF

V: TRBV5-6
J: TRBJ1-3
CDR3: CASSQVDVRAGNTIYF

V: TRBV19
J: TRBJ2-5
CDR3: CASSAERGKETQYF

V: TRBV7-2
J: TRBJ2-1
CDR3: CASSLGGAGNEQFF

V: TRBV7-2
J: TRBJ1-1
CDR3: CASSLSPGTANTEAFF

V: TRBV9
J: TRBJ1-1
CDR3: CASSAFDRGRAFF

V: TRBV6-1
J: TRBJ2-1
CDR3: CASSEAGLSHNEQFF

V: TRBV5-1
J: TRBJ1-4
CDR3: CASSLGTGREKLFF

V: TRBV4-3
J: TRBJ2-5
CDR3: CASSQGRGGVAQETQYF

V: TRBV6-1
J: TRBJ2-7
CDR3: CASSAGQGAFYEQYF

V: TRBV2
J: TRBJ2-5
CDR3: CASSVDRYQETQYF

V: TRBV2
J: TRBJ1-2
CDR3: CASTYGTGANYGYTF